The sequence of this TCR beta chain was determined in a study of blood T cells in healthy people across ages. About the research overall: Per every two T cells, about one barcoded beta molecule was captured by template switching. General study points: Naive and antigen-experienced cells were not separated, limiting conclusive comparison. The CMV status of each donor remained undetermined, and this could have confounded shifts in expanded clonotypes.

Using a J-beta primer mix together with a sample-barcoded 5' primer, a second PCR was run for about 6 to 12 cycles. TCRdb recomputed calls from the 5' RACE reads with MiXCR, one row per CDR3 protein. The sample lists 600,000 to 650,000 distinct CDR3 sequences; roughly 53% were seen once. In this sample, this clonotype turned up a few times. What it recognizes is unknown. CDR1 and CDR2 (germline): MNHNS, SASEGT. The length of the CDR3 is 14 residues. Every sample had a minimum of 6.5 million PBMCs isolated. Sequenced: blood. This clonotype was obtained from a man in his sixties in good health. The chain couples TRBV6-1 to TRBJ2-1, with D possibly being TRBD2 (5 bases). The DNA matches TRBJ2-7 better at its end, which makes the J call doubtful. The CDR3 bases are TGTGCCAGCAGCGCCAGAACGAGGGTAGATGAGCAGTACTTC. Its protein is CASSARTRVDEQYF.